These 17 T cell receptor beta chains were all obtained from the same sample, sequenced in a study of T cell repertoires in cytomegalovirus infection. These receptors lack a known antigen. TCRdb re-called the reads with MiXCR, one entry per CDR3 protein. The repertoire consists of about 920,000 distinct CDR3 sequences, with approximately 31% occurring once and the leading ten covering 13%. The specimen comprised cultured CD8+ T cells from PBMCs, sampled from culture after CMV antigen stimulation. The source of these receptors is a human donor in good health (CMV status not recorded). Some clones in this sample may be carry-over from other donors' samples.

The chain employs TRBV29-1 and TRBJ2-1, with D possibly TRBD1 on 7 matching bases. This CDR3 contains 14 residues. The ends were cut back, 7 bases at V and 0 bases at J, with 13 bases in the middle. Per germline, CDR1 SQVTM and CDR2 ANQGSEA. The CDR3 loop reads CSGRQGGSYNEQFF. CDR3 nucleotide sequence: TGCAGCGGGAGACAGGGAGGCTCCTACAATGAGCAGTTCTTC.

CDR3 DNA: TGTGCCAGCAGGGGGACAGTAAATGAGCAGTTCTTC. Translated, it gives CASRGTVNEQFF. V usage is TRBV6-2 or TRBV6-3 and J usage is TRBJ2-1; 7 nucleotides line up with TRBD1. This CDR3 is built from 12 residues. J lost 7 bases, V lost 6 bases, and 3 bases had no gene match. From germline, CDR1 is MNHEY and CDR2 SVGEGT.

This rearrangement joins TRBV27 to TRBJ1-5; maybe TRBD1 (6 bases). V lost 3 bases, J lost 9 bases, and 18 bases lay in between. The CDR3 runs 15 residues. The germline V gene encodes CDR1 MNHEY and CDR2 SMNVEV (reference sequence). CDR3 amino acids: CASSFGGGPSAPQHF. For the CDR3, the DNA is TGTGCCAGCAGTTTCGGGGGGGGCCCATCGGCGCCCCAGCATTTT.

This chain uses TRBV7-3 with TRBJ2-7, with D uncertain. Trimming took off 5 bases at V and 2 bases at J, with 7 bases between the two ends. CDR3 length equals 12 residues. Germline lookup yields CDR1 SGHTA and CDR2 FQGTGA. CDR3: CASSAAPYEQYV. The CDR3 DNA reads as TGTGCCAGCAGCGCTGCACCCTACGAGCAGTACGTC.

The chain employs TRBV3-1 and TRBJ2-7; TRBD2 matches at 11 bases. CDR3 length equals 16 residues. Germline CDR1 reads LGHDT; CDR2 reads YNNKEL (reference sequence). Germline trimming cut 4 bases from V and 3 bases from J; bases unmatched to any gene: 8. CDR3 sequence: CASSLSTSGAFYEQYV. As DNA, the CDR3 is TGTGCCAGCAGCCTTTCGACTAGCGGGGCCTTCTACGAGCAGTACGTC.

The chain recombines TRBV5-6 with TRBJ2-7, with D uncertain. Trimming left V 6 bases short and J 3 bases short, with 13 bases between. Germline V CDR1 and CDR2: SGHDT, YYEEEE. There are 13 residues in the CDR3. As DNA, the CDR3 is TGTGCCAGCACCCTTGGCCCGGGCTACGAGCAGTACGTC. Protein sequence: CASTLGPGYEQYV.

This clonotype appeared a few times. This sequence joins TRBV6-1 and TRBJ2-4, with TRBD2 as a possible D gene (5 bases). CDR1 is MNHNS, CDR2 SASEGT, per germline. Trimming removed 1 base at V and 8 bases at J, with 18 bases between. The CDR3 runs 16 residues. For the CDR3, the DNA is TGTGCCAGCAGTGAAGGGACTGGACGGAGCTGGGACATTCAGTACTTC. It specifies CASSEGTGRSWDIQYF.

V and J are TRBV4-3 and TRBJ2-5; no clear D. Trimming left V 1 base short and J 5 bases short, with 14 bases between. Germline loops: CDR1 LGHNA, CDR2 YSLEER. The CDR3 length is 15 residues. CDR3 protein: CASSQGEVGFETQYF. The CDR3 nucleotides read TGCGCCAGCAGCCAAGGCGAAGTGGGTTTCGAGACCCAGTACTTC.

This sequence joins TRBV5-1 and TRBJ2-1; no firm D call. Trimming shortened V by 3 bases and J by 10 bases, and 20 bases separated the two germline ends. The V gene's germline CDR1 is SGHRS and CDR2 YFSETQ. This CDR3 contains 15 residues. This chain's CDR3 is CASSSAVNLQLEQFF. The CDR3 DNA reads TGCGCCAGCAGCTCTGCGGTTAATCTACAATTGGAGCAGTTCTTC.

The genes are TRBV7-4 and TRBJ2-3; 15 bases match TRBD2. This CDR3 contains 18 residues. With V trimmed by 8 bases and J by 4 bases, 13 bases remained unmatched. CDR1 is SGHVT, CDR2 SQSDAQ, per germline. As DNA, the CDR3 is TGTGCCAGCCGCCGTGGACTAGCGGGGGGGAAAGGATCAGATACGCAGTATTTT. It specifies CASRRGLAGGKGSDTQYF.

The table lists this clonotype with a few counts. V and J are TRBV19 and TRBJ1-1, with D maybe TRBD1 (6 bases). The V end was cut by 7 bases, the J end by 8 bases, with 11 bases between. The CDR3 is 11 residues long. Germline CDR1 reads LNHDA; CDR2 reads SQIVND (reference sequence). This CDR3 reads CASTVGTEAFF. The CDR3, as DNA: TGTGCCAGTACCGTCGGGACAGAAGCTTTCTTT.

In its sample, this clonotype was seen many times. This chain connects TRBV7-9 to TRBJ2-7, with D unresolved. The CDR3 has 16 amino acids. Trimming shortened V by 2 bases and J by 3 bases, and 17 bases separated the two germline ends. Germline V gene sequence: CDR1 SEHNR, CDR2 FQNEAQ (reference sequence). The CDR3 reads CASSLSPRQPLYEQYF. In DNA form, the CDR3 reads TGTGCCAGCAGCTTATCCCCTCGGCAGCCTCTCTACGAGCAGTACTTC.

As DNA, the CDR3 is TGCAGCGTTGTGGGGACAGGGGGCGCGATAGGTGAGACCCAGTACTTC. This codes for CSVVGTGGAIGETQYF. The chain links TRBV29-1 to TRBJ2-5, with 12 bases identical to TRBD1. Germline CDR1 and CDR2: SQVTM and ANQGSEA. V trimming: 4 bases; J trimming: 5 bases; junction bases outside the gene matches: 11. The CDR3 is 16 residues long.

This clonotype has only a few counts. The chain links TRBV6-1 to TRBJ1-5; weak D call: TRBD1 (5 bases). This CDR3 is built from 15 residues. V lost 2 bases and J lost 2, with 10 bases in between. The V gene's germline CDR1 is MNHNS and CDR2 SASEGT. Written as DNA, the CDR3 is TGTGCCAGCAGTGAATGGATACAGGGCAATCAGCCCCAGCATTTT. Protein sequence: CASSEWIQGNQPQHF.

Here the CDR3 reads CSAREGLRDPQETQYF. The DNA for the CDR3 is TGCAGTGCTAGGGAGGGTTTGAGGGACCCCCAAGAGACCCAGTACTTC. This sequence joins TRBV20-1 and TRBJ2-5; weak D call: TRBD2 (6 bases). V lost 3 bases, J lost 1 base, and 18 bases lay in between. The length of the CDR3 is 16 residues. CDR1 is DFQATT and CDR2 is SNEGSKA in the germline V gene (reference sequence).

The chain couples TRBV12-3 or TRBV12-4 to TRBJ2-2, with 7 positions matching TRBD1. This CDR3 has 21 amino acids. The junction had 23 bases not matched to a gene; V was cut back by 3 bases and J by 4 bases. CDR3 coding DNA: TGTGCCAGCAGTTTTTTCTTCCCTGGGCAGGGGGTAGGACACGGCACCGGGGAGCTGTTTTTT. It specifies CASSFFFPGQGVGHGTGELFF.

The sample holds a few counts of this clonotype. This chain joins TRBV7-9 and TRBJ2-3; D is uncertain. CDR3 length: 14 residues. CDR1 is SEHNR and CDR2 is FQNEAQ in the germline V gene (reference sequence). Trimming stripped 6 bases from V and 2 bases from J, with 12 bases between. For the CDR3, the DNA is TGTGCCAGCAGGACCTCGGCGACCACAGATACGCAGTATTTT. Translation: CASRTSATTDTQYF.